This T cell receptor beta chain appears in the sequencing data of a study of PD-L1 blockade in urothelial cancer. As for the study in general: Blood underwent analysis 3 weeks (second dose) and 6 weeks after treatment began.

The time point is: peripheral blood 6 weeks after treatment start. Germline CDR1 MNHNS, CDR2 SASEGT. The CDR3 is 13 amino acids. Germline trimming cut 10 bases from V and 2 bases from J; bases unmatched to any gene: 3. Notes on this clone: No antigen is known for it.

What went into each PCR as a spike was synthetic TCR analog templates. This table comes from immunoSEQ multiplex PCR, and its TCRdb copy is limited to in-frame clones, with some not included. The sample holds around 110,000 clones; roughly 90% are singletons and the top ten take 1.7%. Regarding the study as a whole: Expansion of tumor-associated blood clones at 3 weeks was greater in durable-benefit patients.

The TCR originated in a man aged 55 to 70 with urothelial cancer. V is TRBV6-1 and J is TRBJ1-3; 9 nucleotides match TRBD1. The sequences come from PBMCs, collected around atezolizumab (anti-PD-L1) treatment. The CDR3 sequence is CAIGDRAGNTIYF. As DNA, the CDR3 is TGTGCCATCGGGGACAGGGCTGGAAACACCATATATTTT.